The clone carrying this T cell receptor beta chain was recorded a few times. The CDR3 is made up of 17 amino acids. The V and J ends lost 1 base and 5 bases, in that order; junction bases with no gene match: 7. CDR1 and CDR2 from the germline V gene are SGHTA and FQGNSA. These data belong to a study of cytomegalovirus exposure and HLA in healthy donors. In the PCR, 60 Vbeta and 13 Jbeta primers were used. The data were produced by immunoSEQ multiplex PCR, yet TCRdb's version contains in-frame clones alone and is incomplete. The repertoire holds about 150,000 clones, with 55% to 75% as singletons. The sample was PBMCs. The source of this sequence is a woman in her fifties or sixties in good health and CMV-seropositive. The chain has TRBV7-2 and TRBJ2-3, with 12 bases fitting TRBD2. The CDR3 DNA sequence: TGTGCCAGCAGCTTAGGGACTAGCGGGACCCGGGGAGATACGCAGTATTTT. It is translated as CASSLGTSGTRGDTQYF.